This is a list of T cell receptor beta chains from one sample in a study of T cells in tuberculosis. The data were produced by immunoSEQ multiplex PCR, yet TCRdb's version contains in-frame clones alone and is incomplete. The repertoire holds fewer than 55,000 clones, with about 95% as singletons. Sample: PBMCs, taken at tuberculosis diagnosis. The source of these receptors is an adult with tuberculosis. Each CDR3 is given with its conserved first and last residue. A D gene is named only where the DNA matches it firmly. The size of a clone is reported for some rows only, either as once, few or many, or as a class for expanded clones.

NA	TRBJ2-7	NA	TRBV28	CASSLSVGSEFGVTYEQYF	TGTGCCAGCAGTTTGAGCGTGGGCAGCGAATTCGGGGTTACCTACGAGCAGTACTTC
TRBD1	TRBJ1-3	NA	TRBV19	CASLGQGTGNTIYF	TGTGCCAGTCTGGGACAGGGTACTGGAAACACCATATATTTT
NA	TRBJ1-1	NA	TRBV7-3	CASSLGRGNTEAFF	TGTGCCAGCAGCTTGGGTAGGGGTAACACTGAAGCTTTCTTT
TRBD2	TRBJ2-7	NA	TRBV7-2	CASSLGGLAGLYEQYF	TGTGCCAGCAGCTTAGGTGGACTAGCGGGACTCTACGAGCAGTACTTC
TRBD1	TRBJ2-3	once	TRBV6-5	CASSRRTGGDTQYF	TGTGCCAGCAGTCGTCGGACAGGGGGAGATACGCAGTATTTT
NA	TRBJ1-2	NA	TRBV30	CALAGTTTNYGYTF	TGTGCCTTGGCCGGGACAACGACTAACTATGGCTACACCTTC
TRBD1	TRBJ2-1	NA	TRBV5-1	CASSGGTGAHNEQFF	TGCGCCAGCAGCGGGGGGACAGGGGCACACAATGAGCAGTTCTTC
TRBD1	TRBJ1-1	NA	TRBV4-1	CASSLMETGIEAFF	TGCGCCAGCAGCCTAATGGAGACAGGGATTGAAGCTTTCTTT
NA	TRBJ2-7	few	TRBV6-6	CASSYPSTGPLGQYF	TGTGCCAGCAGTTACCCGTCGACAGGACCGCTTGGGCAGTACTTC
NA	TRBJ1-1	NA	TRBV28	CASSPPGHTEAFF	TGTGCCAGCAGTCCCCCAGGGCACACTGAAGCTTTCTTT
NA	TRBJ2-3	NA	TRBV5-1	CASSLGGADTQYF	TGCGCCAGCAGCTTGGGAGGCGCAGATACGCAGTATTTT
TRBD1	TRBJ2-7	once	TRBV19	CASSIGTGGDEQYF	TGTGCCAGTAGTATTGGGACAGGGGGTGACGAGCAGTACTTC
TRBD1	TRBJ2-1	NA	TRBV15	CATSRSGTGGSPQYNEQFF	TGTGCCACCAGCAGGAGCGGGACAGGGGGCTCCCCACAATACAATGAGCAGTTCTTC
TRBD2	TRBJ2-1	NA	TRBV7-9	CASSLPFRLAGIYNEQFF	TGTGCCAGCAGCTTACCCTTCAGACTAGCGGGAATCTACAATGAGCAGTTCTTC
NA	TRBJ1-1	NA	TRBV5-1	CASSLASGTEAFF	TGCGCCAGCAGCTTGGCCTCGGGGACTGAAGCTTTCTTT
TRBD2	TRBJ2-7	NA	TRBV4-1	CASSRELAGGGSSYEQYF	TGCGCCAGCAGCCGAGAGCTAGCGGGAGGGGGCAGCTCCTACGAGCAGTACTTC